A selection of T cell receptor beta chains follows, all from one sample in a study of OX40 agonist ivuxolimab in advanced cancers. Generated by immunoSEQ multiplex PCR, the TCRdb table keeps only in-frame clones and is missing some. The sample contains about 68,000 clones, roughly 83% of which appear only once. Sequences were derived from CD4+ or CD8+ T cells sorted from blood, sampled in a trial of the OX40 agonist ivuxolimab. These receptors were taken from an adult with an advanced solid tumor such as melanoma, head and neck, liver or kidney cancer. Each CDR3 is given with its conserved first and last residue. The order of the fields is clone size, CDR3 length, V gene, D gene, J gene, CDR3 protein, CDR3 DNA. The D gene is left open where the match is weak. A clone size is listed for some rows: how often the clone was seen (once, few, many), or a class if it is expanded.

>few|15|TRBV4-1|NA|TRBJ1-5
CASSQDLDKTQPQHF
TGCGCCAGCAGCCAAGATCTGGACAAGACTCAGCCCCAGCATTTT
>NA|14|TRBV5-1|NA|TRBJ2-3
CATSNGVHTDTQYF
TGCGCCACTTCCAACGGGGTACACACAGATACGCAGTATTTT
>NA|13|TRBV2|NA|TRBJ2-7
CASNPRGPSEQYF
TGTGCCAGCAATCCCAGAGGGCCTTCCGAGCAGTACTTC
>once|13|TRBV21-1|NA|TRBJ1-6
CASSKAPNSPLHF
TGTGCCAGCAGCAAGGCTCCTAATTCACCCCTCCACTTT
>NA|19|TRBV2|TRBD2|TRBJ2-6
CASTTSGSGGGPKANVLTF
TGTGCCAGCACCACTAGCGGGTCTGGGGGAGGGCCAAAGGCCAACGTCCTGACTTTC
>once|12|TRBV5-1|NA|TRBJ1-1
CASSYGNTEAFF
TGCGCCAGCAGCTATGGTAACACTGAAGCTTTCTTT
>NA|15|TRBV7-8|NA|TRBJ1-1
CASSLVPGVPTEAFF
TGTGCCAGCAGCTTAGTACCAGGGGTGCCCACTGAAGCTTTCTTT
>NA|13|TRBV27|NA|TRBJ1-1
CASSLFYPHTTFF
TGTGCCAGCAGTTTATTCTACCCCCATACGACTTTCTTT
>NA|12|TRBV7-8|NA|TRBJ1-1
CASSLESAEAFF
TGTGCCAGCAGCTTAGAATCGGCTGAAGCTTTCTTT
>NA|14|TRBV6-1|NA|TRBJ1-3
CASRDSSSGNTIYF
TGTGCCAGCAGGGACAGCAGCTCTGGAAACACCATATATTTT
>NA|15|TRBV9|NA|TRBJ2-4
CASSVEGEGSNIQYF
TGTGCCAGCAGCGTAGAGGGGGAGGGATCAAACATTCAGTACTTC
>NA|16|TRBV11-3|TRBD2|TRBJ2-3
CASSSGLAAYTDTQYF
TGTGCCAGCAGCTCAGGACTAGCAGCCTACACAGATACGCAGTATTTT
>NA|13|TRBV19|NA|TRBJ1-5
CASSRGRTQPQHF
TGTGCCAGTAGTAGAGGCAGAACTCAGCCCCAGCATTTT
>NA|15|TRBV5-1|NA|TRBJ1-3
CASSLDHTSGNTIYF
TGCGCCAGCAGCTTGGACCACACCTCTGGAAACACCATATATTTT
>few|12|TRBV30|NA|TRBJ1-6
CAWRRAPGTLHF
TGTGCCTGGAGACGCGCCCCCGGGACCCTCCACTTT
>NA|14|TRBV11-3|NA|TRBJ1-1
CASSLGDMNTEAFF
TGTGCCAGCAGCTTAGGAGACATGAACACTGAAGCTTTCTTT
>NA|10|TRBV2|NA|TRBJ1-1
CASSEIKAFF
TGTGCCAGCAGTGAAATAAAAGCTTTCTTT
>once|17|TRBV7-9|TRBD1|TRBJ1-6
CASSLARQGMRNSPLHF
TGTGCCAGCAGCTTAGCGAGACAGGGAATGCGGAATTCACCCCTCCACTTT
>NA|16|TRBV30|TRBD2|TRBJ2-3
CAWSSPLAGGLDTQYF
TGTGCCTGGAGTTCCCCCCTAGCGGGGGGGCTCGATACGCAGTATTTT
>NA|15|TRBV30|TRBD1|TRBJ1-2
CAWSPQGAFGYGYTF
TGTGCCTGGAGTCCACAGGGGGCCTTCGGCTATGGCTACACCTTC
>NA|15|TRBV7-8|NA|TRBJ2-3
CASSPRGQFTDTQYF
TGTGCCAGCAGCCCGCGGGGACAGTTCACAGATACGCAGTATTTT
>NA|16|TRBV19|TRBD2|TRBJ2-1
CASSHSGRPTYNEQFF
TGTGCCAGTAGTCATAGCGGGAGGCCGACCTACAATGAGCAGTTCTTC
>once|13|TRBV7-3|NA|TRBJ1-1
CASSLKVTDEAFF
TGTGCCAGCAGCTTAAAGGTAACAGATGAAGCTTTCTTT
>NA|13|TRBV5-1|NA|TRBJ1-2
CASSLGPQGGYTF
TGCGCCAGCAGCTTGGGCCCCCAGGGCGGCTACACCTTC
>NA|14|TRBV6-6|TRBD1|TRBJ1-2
CASSPGGGDYGYTF
TGTGCCAGCAGCCCAGGGGGAGGGGACTATGGCTACACCTTC
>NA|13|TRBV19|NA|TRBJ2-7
CASSLRGYGEQYF
TGTGCCAGTAGTTTGCGGGGTTATGGAGAGCAGTACTTC
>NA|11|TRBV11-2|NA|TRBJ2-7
CASSYGYEQYF
TGTGCCAGCAGTTACGGGTACGAGCAGTACTTC
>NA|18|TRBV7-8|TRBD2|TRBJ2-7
CASRRLAGGSVTSYEQYF
TGTGCCAGCAGACGACTAGCGGGAGGATCGGTGACCTCCTACGAGCAGTACTTC
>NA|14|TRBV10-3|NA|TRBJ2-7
CAISEGGSGYEQYF
TGTGCCATCAGTGAAGGGGGGTCTGGGTACGAGCAGTACTTC
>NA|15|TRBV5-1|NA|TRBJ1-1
CASSPVGGFRGEAFF
TGCGCCAGCAGCCCGGTCGGAGGTTTCAGGGGTGAAGCTTTCTTT
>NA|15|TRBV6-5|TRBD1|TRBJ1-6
CASSAGGSYNSPLHF
TGTGCCAGCAGTGCAGGGGGCTCCTATAATTCACCCCTCCACTTT
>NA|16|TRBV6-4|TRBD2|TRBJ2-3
CASSELAGPMTDTQYF
TGTGCCAGCAGTGAGCTAGCGGGACCAATGACAGATACGCAGTATTTT
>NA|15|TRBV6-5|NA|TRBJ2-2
CASSYWRDGSGELFF
TGTGCCAGCAGTTACTGGCGGGACGGGTCCGGGGAGCTGTTTTTT
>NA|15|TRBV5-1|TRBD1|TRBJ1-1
CASSPDRAVNTEAFF
TGCGCCAGCAGCCCGGACAGGGCTGTGAACACTGAAGCTTTCTTT
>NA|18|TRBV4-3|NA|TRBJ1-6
CASSRSWSGVGNNSPLHF
TGCGCCAGCAGCCGATCCTGGTCGGGGGTCGGCAATAATTCACCCCTCCACTTT